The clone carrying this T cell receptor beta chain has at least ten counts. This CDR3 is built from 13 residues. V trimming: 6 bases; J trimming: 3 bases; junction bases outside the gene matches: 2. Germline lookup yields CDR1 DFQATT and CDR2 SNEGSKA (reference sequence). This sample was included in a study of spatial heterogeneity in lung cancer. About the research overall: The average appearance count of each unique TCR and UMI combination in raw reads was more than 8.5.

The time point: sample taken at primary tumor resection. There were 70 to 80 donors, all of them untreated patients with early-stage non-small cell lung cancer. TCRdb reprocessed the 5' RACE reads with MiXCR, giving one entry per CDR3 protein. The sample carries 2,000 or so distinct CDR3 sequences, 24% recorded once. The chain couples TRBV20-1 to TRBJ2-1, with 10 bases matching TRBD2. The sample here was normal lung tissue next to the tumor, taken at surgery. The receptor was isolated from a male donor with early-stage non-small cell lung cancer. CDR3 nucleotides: TGCAGTGCACGGACTAGCGGCTACAATGAGCAGTTCTTC. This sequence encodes CSARTSGYNEQFF.